One and the same sample provided the 23 T cell receptor beta chains below, sequenced in a study of cytomegalovirus exposure and HLA in healthy donors. PCR was performed using 60 Vbeta and 13 Jbeta primers. The table came from immunoSEQ multiplex PCR; TCRdb's copy has only in-frame clones and leaves some out. The sample yields around 180,000 clones, more than 80% seen once. The specimen was PBMCs. The receptors derive from a man aged 18-30 years in good health and CMV-seronegative.

As to this clone: Possible read error: a much larger clone is one base away. This chain joins TRBV27 and TRBJ2-2; 8 bases agree with TRBD1. The CDR3 has 13 amino acids. V lost 4 bases and J lost 5; bases outside the gene matches: 0. The germline V gene has CDR1 MNHEY and CDR2 SMNVEV (reference sequence). CDR3 amino acids: CASSYRGTGELFF. Written as DNA, the CDR3 is TGTGCCAGCAGTTACAGGGGGACCGGGGAGCTGTTTTTT.

This clone occurred a few times. The chain has TRBV7-3 and TRBJ1-2, with 9 bases fitting TRBD1. J gave up 6 bases and V 4 bases, and 9 bases lay outside the gene matches. Germline CDR1 is SGHTA and CDR2 is FQGTGA. The CDR3 is 15 amino acids. The chain's CDR3 is CASSSRGTGLNGYTF. As DNA, the CDR3 is TGTGCCAGCAGCTCCCGAGGGACAGGGCTTAATGGCTACACCTTC.

This chain connects TRBV6-1 to TRBJ1-6; TRBD1 agrees at 9 bases. Germline V gives CDR1 MNHNS, CDR2 SASEGT. The CDR3 consists of 14 residues. V lost 6 bases, J lost 10 bases, and 7 bases stayed unmatched. The CDR3 region has the DNA TGTGCCAGCAGACCCCGGGACAGGGTCTCACCCCTCCACTTT. This codes for CASRPRDRVSPLHF.

The chain links TRBV19 to TRBJ1-6, with 10 bases lining up with TRBD1. V lost 7 bases, J lost 7 bases, and 10 bases stayed unmatched. This CDR3 is 16 amino acids long. Germline V gene sequence: CDR1 LNHDA, CDR2 SQIVND (reference sequence). This chain's CDR3 is CASKDRDRGRNSPLHF. CDR3 DNA sequence: TGTGCCAGTAAAGACCGGGACAGGGGACGCAATTCACCCCTCCACTTT.

This clone showed up just once. CDR3 nucleotides: TGTGCCTGGACGAAGGGCATCGGGGTCAAGTTCTTC. It codes for CAWTKGIGVKFF. The V and J genes are TRBV30 and TRBJ2-1; D perhaps matches TRBD2 (5 bases). Germline CDR1 reads GTSNPN; CDR2 reads SVGIG (reference sequence). The V end lost 4 bases, the J end lost 14 bases, and 18 bases lay between the germline ends. The CDR3 totals 12 residues.

The V call is TRBV6-5, the J call TRBJ2-5; 13 positions match TRBD2. The end of the DNA is better explained by TRBJ2-7, so the J call may be wrong. The CDR3 totals 15 residues. Germline V gene sequence: CDR1 MNHEY, CDR2 SVGAGI. CDR3 nucleotide sequence: TGTGCCAGCAGTAACGGACTAGCGGGAGTTCGCGAGCAGTACTTC. Translating gives CASSNGLAGVREQYF.

The J gene is TRBJ1-5, the V gene TRBV18; 8 positions agree with TRBD1. This CDR3 has 15 residues. Germline CDR1 and CDR2: KGHSH and LQKENI. J gave up 4 bases and V 3 bases, and 5 bases lay outside the gene matches. The CDR3 nucleotides are TGTGCCAGCTCACCGACAGGGGCCGGAAATCAGCCCCAGCATTTT. It codes for CASSPTGAGNQPQHF.

J is TRBJ2-1 and V is TRBV11-1; 12 bases line up with TRBD2. This CDR3 contains 18 residues. The junction had 11 bases not matched to a gene; V was cut back by 5 bases and J by 3 bases. The germline V gene has CDR1 SGHAT and CDR2 FQDESV (reference sequence). The CDR3 loop is CASSHGLAGSGDYNEQFF. DNA of the CDR3: TGTGCCAGCAGCCACGGACTAGCGGGATCAGGGGACTACAATGAGCAGTTCTTC. Variable domain in full (rest from reference TRBV11-1 and TRBJ2-1): EAEVAQSPRYKITEKSQAVAFWCDPISGHATLYWYRQILGQGPELLVQFQDESVVDDSQLPKDRFSAERLKGVDSTLKIQPAELGDSAMYLCASSHGLAGSGDYNEQFFGPGTRLTVL.

This chain connects TRBV6-1 to TRBJ2-1; D gene uncertain. CDR1 MNHNS and CDR2 SASEGT come from the germline V gene. Deletions cut 8 bases from V and 8 bases from J, with 10 bases between. CDR3 size: 11 residues. CDR3 sequence: CASPSGHEQFF. The DNA for the CDR3 is TGTGCCAGCCCTAGTGGTCATGAGCAGTTCTTC.

This chain connects TRBV7-2 to TRBJ2-3, with D maybe TRBD2 (5 bases). The CDR3 contains 16 residues. CDR1 and CDR2 (germline): SGHTA, FQGNSA. Trimming pared 1 base from V and 0 bases from J, leaving 11 bases between. The CDR3 reads CASSLDLRASTDTQYF. Here the CDR3 DNA reads TGTGCCAGCAGCTTAGATCTGCGGGCGAGCACAGATACGCAGTATTTT.

In nucleotides, the CDR3 is TGTGCCGGATCGGGACAGGGATTAGAAAAACTGTTTTTT. Protein product: CAGSGQGLEKLFF. The genes are TRBV6-1 and TRBJ1-4; 9 nucleotides agree with TRBD1. The V gene end was trimmed by 11 bases and the J gene end by 8 bases; junction bases not matched to a gene: 9. Germline V gives CDR1 MNHNS, CDR2 SASEGT. This CDR3 region has 13 residues.

The chain couples TRBV27 to TRBJ1-4, with D perhaps TRBD1 (6 bases). Trimming took 4 bases from V and 10 from J, leaving 25 bases between them. Looked up from germline, CDR1 is MNHEY and CDR2 is SMNVEV (reference sequence). This CDR3 spans 17 amino acids. The CDR3 spells CASSSRARQAKRAKLFF. The CDR3 DNA reads TGTGCCAGCAGTTCCCGTGCCAGACAGGCGAAAAGGGCAAAACTGTTTTTT.

J is TRBJ1-5 and V is TRBV28; 7 positions agree with TRBD1. The CDR3 runs 15 residues. Trimming took 7 bases from V and 3 from J; bases not matched to a gene: 9. CDR1 is MDHEN and CDR2 is SYDVKM in the germline V gene. The CDR3: CASNPIDRDNQPQHF. CDR3 DNA: TGTGCCAGCAACCCGATAGACAGGGACAATCAGCCCCAGCATTTT.

The chain couples TRBV28 to TRBJ2-3; no clear D gene. CDR3 length equals 14 residues. V lost 2 bases to trimming and J lost 1 base, with 7 bases between them. Germline V CDR1 and CDR2: MDHEN, SYDVKM. In DNA, the CDR3 is TGTGCCAGCAGTTTAGCGGATCGCACAGATACGCAGTATTTT. Amino acids: CASSLADRTDTQYF.

This clone was observed a handful of times. The rearrangement links TRBV7-9 to TRBJ2-1, with 8 bases fitting TRBD2. The trim removed 1 base at V and 4 bases at J, leaving 9 bases unmatched. The CDR3 extends over 17 amino acids. Per germline, CDR1 SEHNR and CDR2 FQNEAQ (reference sequence). The CDR3 spells CASSLGTSGTIYNEQFF. DNA of the CDR3: TGTGCCAGCAGCTTAGGAACTAGCGGCACCATATACAATGAGCAGTTCTTC.

The rearrangement joins TRBV5-3 to TRBJ2-2; 8 bases align to TRBD1. TRBV5-3 qualifies as an ORF whose function is uncertain. The CDR3 covers 15 residues. V gave up 4 bases and J gave up 1 base; unmatched junction bases: 3. CDR3 coding DNA: TGTGCCAGAAGCGGGGGACAGGAGAACACCGGGGAGCTGTTTTTT. It encodes CARSGGQENTGELFF.

The chain couples TRBV21-1 to TRBJ1-2; TRBD1 is taken as the D call from the table, unchecked against the DNA. TRBV21-1 is deemed a pseudogene. The CDR3 consists of 12 residues. CDR3 sequence: CASSTRQYDYTF. In DNA form, the CDR3 reads TGTGCCAGCAGCACCCGACAGTATGACTACACCTTC.

V usage is TRBV6-4 and J usage is TRBJ2-5; TRBD2 matches at 10 bases. CDR3 length: 17 amino acids. Germline-derived CDR1 and CDR2 are MRHNA and SNTAGT. The junction had 13 bases not matched to a gene; V was cut back by 6 bases and J by 3 bases. The CDR3 nucleotides read TGTGCCAGCAGCCGCCCCGACGGGCTAGCGGGGGAAGAGACCCAGTACTTC. It codes for CASSRPDGLAGEETQYF.

This chain connects TRBV9 to TRBJ1-3; D gene uncertain. CDR1 and CDR2 (germline): SGDLS, YYNGEE. Trimming stripped 1 base from V and 8 bases from J, with 7 bases between. The CDR3 sequence is 12 residues long. The CDR3, as DNA: TGTGCCAGCAGCGTACTAGCGGACACCATATATTTT. Protein product: CASSVLADTIYF.

V and J are TRBV7-3 and TRBJ2-2; D uncertain. CDR1 is SGHTA and CDR2 is FQGTGA in the germline V gene. The CDR3 has 17 residues. Trimming stripped 3 bases from V and 0 bases from J, with 14 bases between. The CDR3 loop reads CASSLWAQTPNTGELFF. DNA for the CDR3: TGTGCCAGCAGCTTGTGGGCACAGACCCCGAACACCGGGGAGCTGTTTTTT. Variable domain in full (rest from reference TRBV7-3 and TRBJ2-2): GAGVSQTPSNKVTEKGKYVELRCDPISGHTALYWYRQSLGQGPEFLIYFQGTGAADDSGLPNDRFFAVRPEGSVSTLKIQRTERGDSAVYLCASSLWAQTPNTGELFFGEGSRLTVL.

The chain employs TRBV27 and TRBJ2-7, with TRBD2 matching 10 bases. The V segment lost 6 bases and the J segment 2 bases; nucleotides outside the gene matches: 7. CDR3 length: 15 amino acids. In germline, CDR1 is MNHEY, CDR2 SMNVEV (reference sequence). CDR3 DNA sequence: TGTGCCAGCAGACCCGGACTAGCGGTCACCTACGAGCAGTACTTC. This encodes CASRPGLAVTYEQYF.

This clone has only one observation. The J gene is TRBJ1-2, the V gene TRBV13; maybe TRBD1 (5 bases). The germline V and J ends were trimmed by 3 bases and 3 bases, with 17 bases remaining between them. Looked up from germline, CDR1 is PRHDT and CDR2 is FYEKMQ (reference sequence). The CDR3 has 16 residues. The chain's CDR3 is CASSLRAGEGYYGYTF. CDR3 nucleotides: TGTGCCAGCAGCTTGAGGGCCGGGGAGGGGTACTATGGCTACACCTTC.

The chain carries TRBV2 and TRBJ2-7; 8 positions agree with TRBD2. CDR1 is SNHLY, CDR2 FYNNEI, per germline. CDR3 size: 15 residues. V lost 5 bases to trimming and J lost 3 bases; unmatched junction nucleotides: 9. The CDR3 sequence: CASSHTSGLYYEQYF. CDR3 coding DNA: TGTGCCAGCAGTCACACTAGCGGCCTCTACTACGAGCAGTACTTC.